This T cell receptor (beta chain) appears in the sequencing data of a study of Ad26.COV2.S vaccination and SARS-CoV-2 variants. The sample's treatment: 15 to 20 received Ad26.COV2.S at low or high dose, single or two shots; about 5 received placebo; per-sample allocation not given. Samples analyzed were those drawn on day 63 after the first vaccine or placebo injection. Adults aged 18-55 years in Boston included the donor. Ad26.COV2.S expressed prefusion-stabilized spike from the original Wuhan strain. As to this clone: Its cognate antigen is unknown.

Study-level results: Recipients given vaccine exceeded placebo recipients in spike-specific TCR breadth.

Germline V gives CDR1 LNHDA, CDR2 SQIVND (reference sequence). The ends lost 5 bases at V and 4 bases at J; junction bases unmatched: 10. The CDR3 runs to 16 residues. Some clones are missing from TCRdb's copy, which holds only in-frame ones; the method was immunoSEQ multiplex PCR. The profile covers 400,000 to 500,000 clones, with around nine tenths appearing a single time and roughly 4% taken by the ten largest. The origin of this receptor is a person aged 18-60 years who received the Ad26.COV2.S COVID-19 vaccine or a placebo. The chain combines TRBV19 with TRBJ2-4; 8 nucleotides align to TRBD2. The sample here was peripheral blood, taken in a trial of Ad26.COV2.S vaccine versus placebo. The CDR3 here is CASSPYLAGGKNIQYF. DNA for the CDR3: TGTGCCAGTAGTCCCTATCTCGCGGGGGGAAAAAACATTCAGTACTTC.